This T cell receptor (beta chain) was obtained from a study of cytotoxic CD8 clonotypes in ibrutinib-treated CLL. General observations from the study: Among the clonotypes, public ones were uncommon and contracted or held stable on treatment.

TCRdb's copy holds only in-frame clones and misses some; the assay was immunoSEQ multiplex PCR. This table holds 250,000 to 350,000 clones, around 77% found once. Per the germline V gene, CDR1 is MGHRA and CDR2 is YSYEKL. V was clipped by 4 bases and J by 5 bases; unmatched bases: 4. This CDR3 has 14 amino acids. To note about this clone: The antigen is unknown.

Specimen: PBMCs, collected at disease progression, from a patient treated with ibrutinib. J is TRBJ2-1 and V is TRBV4-1; 8 nucleotides align to TRBD2. This sequence originates from a human donor with chronic lymphocytic leukemia. The CDR3 region has the DNA TGCGCCAGCAGCCCCCTCGGGGGGGACAATGAGCAGTTCTTC. This encodes CASSPLGGDNEQFF.